Reported below is one T cell receptor (beta chain). The antigen remains undetermined. Treatment noted: 15 to 20 received Ad26.COV2.S at low or high dose, single or two shots; roughly five received placebo; per-sample allocation not given. Collection of samples fell on day 63 after the first vaccine or placebo injection. Donation came from an adult in Boston who was aged 18-55 years. The data were obtained in a study of Ad26.COV2.S vaccination and SARS-CoV-2 variants. Regarding the study as a whole: Responses of T cells in total may have been underestimated by the TCR breadth and depth analyses.

Some clones are missing from TCRdb's copy, which holds only in-frame ones; the method was immunoSEQ multiplex PCR. The sample carries hundreds of thousands of clones, roughly nine tenths recorded once. The material was peripheral blood, obtained in a trial of Ad26.COV2.S vaccine versus placebo. The source of this sequence is a person aged 18-60 years who received the Ad26.COV2.S COVID-19 vaccine or a placebo.

The CDR3 reads CASSTQGAKSGELFF. DNA for the CDR3: TGTGCCAGTAGTACCCAGGGGGCGAAGTCCGGGGAGCTGTTTTTT. The chain employs TRBV19 and TRBJ2-2, with TRBD1 matching 8 bases. There are 15 residues in the CDR3. Trimming removed 4 bases from V and 6 bases from J; junction bases left unmatched: 7. Per germline, CDR1 LNHDA and CDR2 SQIVND (reference sequence). Supplemented by reference TRBV19 and TRBJ2-2, the full variable domain reads DGGITQSPKYLFRKEGQNVTLSCEQNLNHDAMYWYRQDPGQGLRLIYYSQIVNDFQKGDIAEGYSVSREKKESFPLTVTSAQKNPTAFYLCASSTQGAKSGELFFGEGSRLTVL.